Shown below are 2 T cell receptor beta chains from a single sample sequenced in a study of cytomegalovirus exposure and HLA in healthy donors. The PCR had 60 Vbeta and 13 Jbeta primers. This table comes from immunoSEQ multiplex PCR, and its TCRdb copy is limited to in-frame clones, with some not included. The repertoire has about 140,000 clones, around 80% of them found once; the top ten carry about 4.4%. Sequences were obtained from PBMCs. The receptors stem from a man aged 35 to 55 in good health and CMV-seronegative.

This chain uses TRBV7-9 with TRBJ1-5; 7 nucleotides line up with TRBD1. The germline CDR1 and CDR2 sequences are SEHNR and FQNEAQ (reference sequence). This CDR3 is built from 16 residues. J was trimmed by 0 bases and V by 5 bases; bases with no gene match: 7. The CDR3 region is CASSPMDRYSNQPQHF. CDR3 nucleotide sequence: TGTGCCAGCAGCCCCATGGACAGGTATAGCAATCAGCCCCAGCATTTT.

This clone was found a few times. The chain recombines TRBV6-5 with TRBJ1-3; TRBD1 might be the D (6 bases). From germline, CDR1 is MNHEY and CDR2 SVGAGI. V was trimmed by 0 bases and J by 4 bases, leaving 10 bases between them. CDR3 length: 15 residues. The CDR3 DNA reads as TGTGCCAGCAGTTACTCTAGGGACACGGGAAACACCATATATTTT. It encodes CASSYSRDTGNTIYF.